These T cell receptor beta chains were read from a single sample in a study of shared clonotypes between healthy human individuals. Clones were sequenced by immunoSEQ multiplex PCR, and TCRdb holds only the in-frame ones, with some missing. The sample contains 2 million to 2.5 million clones, about 94% of which appear only once. Material: naive CD4+ T cells sorted from blood. All receptors come from a man aged 18 to 35 in good health. CDR3s include the opening cysteine and the closing phenylalanine or tryptophan. A D gene is named only where the DNA matches it firmly. The size entry is marked missing in some rows and otherwise reads once, few, many or a size class.

j_gene | d_gene | v_gene | abundance | CDR3nt | CDR3aa
TRBJ1-1 | NA | TRBV5-8 | NA | TGTGCCAGCAGCTTGTATGGGGGGCTTACAAACACTGAAGCTTTCTTT | CASSLYGGLTNTEAFF
TRBJ2-7 | NA | TRBV30 | NA | TGTGCCTGGAGTGTACTAGGGATCCCCTACGAGCAGTACTTC | CAWSVLGIPYEQYF
TRBJ2-1 | NA | TRBV7-2 | NA | TGTGCCAGCAGCTTAGCTAGGGGCCGCAATGAGCAGTTCTTC | CASSLARGRNEQFF
TRBJ1-4 | NA | TRBV27 | NA | TGTGCCAGCAGTTTCCCTGGCGTTGGGAAACTGTTTTTT | CASSFPGVGKLFF
TRBJ2-7 | NA | TRBV5-6 | NA | TGTGCCAGCAGCTTGGCAGCCTTTTCGGGGGTAGCCTACGAGCAGTACTTC | CASSLAAFSGVAYEQYF
TRBJ1-6 | TRBD1 | TRBV6-6 | NA | TGTGCCAGCAGTATGGGACAGGATAATTCACCCCTCCACTTT | CASSMGQDNSPLHF
TRBJ2-6 | TRBD1 | TRBV19 | NA | TGTGCCAGCTCCGGGACAGGGATTCTCTCTGGGGCCAACGTCCTGACTTTC | CASSGTGILSGANVLTF
TRBJ2-3 | NA | TRBV6-1 | NA | TGTGCCAGCAGTGAGTTCGGCGCGATCCCAGATACGCAGTATTTT | CASSEFGAIPDTQYF
TRBJ2-7 | TRBD1 | TRBV2 | NA | TGTGCCAGCAGTGGACAGGGGGCCGGTGAGCAGTACTTC | CASSGQGAGEQYF
TRBJ2-7 | NA | TRBV6-5 | NA | TGTGCCAGCAGTTACCCAGGGGGGGGCAATGTCAACGAGCAGTACTTC | CASSYPGGGNVNEQYF
TRBJ2-7 | NA | TRBV7-2 | NA | TGTGCCAGCAGCCCCCGTGGGGGGCTGAGCGAGCAGTACTTC | CASSPRGGLSEQYF
TRBJ2-1 | NA | TRBV2 | NA | TGTGCCAGCAGGGAGATTAGCTCCTACAATGAGCAGTTCTTC | CASREISSYNEQFF
TRBJ1-3 | NA | TRBV7-9 | NA | TGTGCCAGCAGCTTAGCGAGGGATCCCGGAAACACCATATATTTT | CASSLARDPGNTIYF
TRBJ2-5 | TRBD1 | TRBV7-2 | once | TGTGCCAGCAGCTTGGTGCGGACAGGGCAAGAGACCCAGTACTTC | CASSLVRTGQETQYF
TRBJ2-7 | NA | TRBV28 | NA | TGTGCCAGCCTCTCCCGAAGGATCTCCTACGAGCAGTACTTC | CASLSRRISYEQYF
TRBJ2-7 | TRBD1 | TRBV28 | NA | TGTGCCAGCAGTCCGGGACAGGGGCTCGAGCAGTACTTC | CASSPGQGLEQYF
TRBJ2-7 | TRBD1 | TRBV5-1 | NA | TGCGCCAGCAGCAGGGACAGTGGTGCCTACGAGCAGTACTTC | CASSRDSGAYEQYF
TRBJ1-6 | TRBD1 | TRBV28 | NA | TGTGCCAGCATTTCCGGACAGGCGATTTCAAATTCACCCCTCCACTTT | CASISGQAISNSPLHF
TRBJ2-2 | TRBD2 | TRBV10-1 | NA | TGCGCCAGCAGTGAGACGGGACTAGCGGGAGGGTACACCGGGGAGCTGTTTTTT | CASSETGLAGGYTGELFF
TRBJ2-3 | NA | TRBV28 | NA | TGTGCCAGCAGTTCGCCGCGGAGGATTGGCACAGATACGCAGTATTTT | CASSSPRRIGTDTQYF
TRBJ1-1 | NA | TRBV30 | NA | TGTGCCTGGAGTGTGGGGGTTCGCACTGAAGCTTTCTTT | CAWSVGVRTEAFF
TRBJ2-3 | TRBD2 | TRBV5-4 | NA | TGTGCCAGCAGCCACCGGGACTACACAGATACGCAGTATTTT | CASSHRDYTDTQYF
TRBJ2-4 | TRBD2 | TRBV4-3 | NA | TGCGCCAGCAGCCGCCGACGGACTAGCGGGATCAACGGAAGGCGGATTCAGTACTTC | CASSRRRTSGINGRRIQYF
TRBJ1-2 | NA | TRBV5-1 | NA | TGCGCCAGCAGCCCCCACGGCGCTAACTATGGCTACACCTTC | CASSPHGANYGYTF
TRBJ2-2 | NA | TRBV10-1 | NA | TGCGCCAGCAGTGAGAGGGCAGCCGGGGAGCTGTTTTTT | CASSERAAGELFF
TRBJ2-2 | TRBD1 | TRBV18 | NA | TGTGCCAGCTCGCCCATGACAGGGGGCACCGGGGAGCTGTTTTTT | CASSPMTGGTGELFF
TRBJ2-7 | NA | TRBV7-2 | NA | TGTGCCAGCCGGGGTCGAGGGGGTTCCCCGGCGCAGTACTTC | CASRGRGGSPAQYF
TRBJ2-7 | TRBD2 | TRBV5-6 | NA | TGTGCCAGCAGCTACCCTCCCGGGGGGGGCGAGCAGTACTTC | CASSYPPGGGEQYF
TRBJ2-7 | TRBD1 | TRBV10-3 | NA | TGTGCCGCCCGGGACAGCTCCTACGAGCAGTACTTC | CAARDSSYEQYF
TRBJ1-6 | NA | TRBV11-3 | NA | TGTGCCAGCAGCTCCGGTCAGGAAGGTTCACCCCTCCACTTT | CASSSGQEGSPLHF
TRBJ1-6 | NA | TRBV6-5 | NA | TGTGCCAGCAGTTACGAGAACCATTATAATTCACCCCTCCACTTT | CASSYENHYNSPLHF
TRBJ2-7 | TRBD2 | TRBV6-1 | NA | TGTGCCAGCTGGCTCGGGGGGAAGGCCTACGAGCAGTACTTC | CASWLGGKAYEQYF
TRBJ2-5 | NA | TRBV7-3 | NA | TGTGCCAGCAGCCCCGGGACCCTAGAGACCCAGTACTTC | CASSPGTLETQYF
TRBJ2-3 | NA | TRBV10-3 | NA | TGTGCCATCAGTGGAGTGGTGGGAAGCACAGATACGCAGTATTTT | CAISGVVGSTDTQYF
TRBJ2-1 | TRBD2 | TRBV13 | NA | TGTGCCAGCAGCTTACCCCCCCGCGGGAGTCATAATGAGCAGTTCTTC | CASSLPPRGSHNEQFF
TRBJ2-2 | NA | TRBV19 | once | TGTGCCAGTAGTACGGATCCCGGGGAGCTGTTTTTT | CASSTDPGELFF
TRBJ1-2 | NA | TRBV5-1 | NA | TGCGCCAGCAGCTGGGGGGACTCCCTGGTCCTCAACTATGGCTACACCTTC | CASSWGDSLVLNYGYTF
TRBJ1-1 | TRBD1 | TRBV5-4 | NA | TGTGCCAGCAGCTTGGTGGGACAGGGGCTGAACACTGAAGCTTTCTTT | CASSLVGQGLNTEAFF
TRBJ2-3 | NA | TRBV15 | NA | TGTGCCACCAGCAGCCATAGGGGGGTGGGAGATACGCAGTATTTT | CATSSHRGVGDTQYF
TRBJ1-2 | NA | TRBV21-1 | NA | TGTGCCAGCAGCAAACGTACGGACTGTAGCTACACCTTC | CASSKRTDCSYTF
TRBJ2-3 | TRBD2 | TRBV28 | once | TGTGCCAGCGGAAGCGGGACTAGCGGGAGTGGAGATACGCAGTATTTT | CASGSGTSGSGDTQYF
TRBJ2-3 | TRBD2 | TRBV5-6 | NA | TGTGCCAGCAGCAAGCGGGAGGGCCGAGCAGATACGCAGTATTTT | CASSKREGRADTQYF
TRBJ2-3 | NA | TRBV21-1 | NA | TGTGCCAGCAGCACAATTTCGGGGGACAGCACAGATACGCAGTATTTT | CASSTISGDSTDTQYF
TRBJ2-7 | NA | TRBV6-5 | NA | TGTGCCACAACATTCCGGGACGACTTGTTCGGGCAGTACTTC | CATTFRDDLFGQYF
TRBJ2-2 | NA | TRBV18 | NA | TGTGCCAGCTCACCAGGGGGCATGAGCACCGGGGAGCTGTTTTTT | CASSPGGMSTGELFF
TRBJ1-2 | NA | TRBV19 | NA | TGTGCCAGTAGTAAGGTTAATGGCTACACCTTC | CASSKVNGYTF
TRBJ2-7 | TRBD1 | TRBV10-1 | NA | TGCGCCAGCAGTGCAAAACGGACAGGGGCCCCCTACGAGCAGTACTTC | CASSAKRTGAPYEQYF
TRBJ2-7 | TRBD1 | TRBV6-1 | once | TGTGCCAGCAGTGGACAGGGGGCCTCCTACGAGCAGTACTTC | CASSGQGASYEQYF
TRBJ1-1 | NA | TRBV6-5 | NA | TGTGCCAGCAGTTACGGGGGGGCTAACACTGAAGCTTTCTTT | CASSYGGANTEAFF
TRBJ1-1 | NA | TRBV27 | NA | TGTGCCAGCAGTTTAGGGGGAGTTAACACTGAAGCTTTCTTT | CASSLGGVNTEAFF
TRBJ1-6 | NA | TRBV14 | NA | TGTGCCAGCAGCCAAGTGGACTCATCACCCCTCCACTTT | CASSQVDSSPLHF